Listed here are 21 T cell receptor beta chains from one sample, sequenced in a study of T cell changes during pregnancy in multiple sclerosis. The assay was immunoSEQ multiplex PCR, and TCRdb's table has in-frame clones only and misses some. The table records tens of thousands of clones, 89% of them present only once. Sample: CD8+ T cells from peripheral blood mononuclear cells, taken in the second trimester of pregnancy. These receptor sequences come from a female donor with multiple sclerosis, enrolled in a pregnancy study.

The chain is built from TRBV9 and TRBJ1-5, with unresolved D. Deletions cut 3 bases from V and 0 bases from J, with 10 bases between. Germline CDR1 SGDLS, CDR2 YYNGEE. This CDR3 region has 15 residues. The CDR3 sequence is CASSGDGNSNQPQHF. CDR3 sequence (DNA): TGTGCCAGCAGCGGAGACGGGAATAGCAATCAGCCCCAGCATTTT. The variable domain in full, with the rest retrieved from reference TRBV9 and TRBJ1-5, is DSGVTQTPKHLITATGQRVTLRCSPRSGDLSVYWYQQSLDQGLQFLIQYYNGEERAKGNILERFSAQQFPDLHSELNLSSLELGDSALYFCASSGDGNSNQPQHFGDGTRLSIL.

Only one count was recorded for this clone. The chain employs TRBV7-9 and TRBJ2-1, with D hard to call. CDR1 and CDR2 from the germline V gene are SEHNR and FQNEAQ (reference sequence). This CDR3 is built from 15 residues. The V and J ends lost 0 bases and 7 bases respectively, with 13 bases between them. In DNA, the CDR3 is TGTGCCAGCAGCTTAGCCGGAGTAGCAATTAATGAGCAGTTCTTC. This codes for CASSLAGVAINEQFF.

The genes are TRBV7-9 and TRBJ2-1, with 10 bases identical to TRBD2. Per germline, CDR1 SEHNR and CDR2 FQNEAQ (reference sequence). The CDR3 covers 18 residues. J was trimmed by 5 bases and V by 2 bases; bases with no gene match: 12. The CDR3, as DNA: TGTGCCAGCAGCTTATGGGTCCAGCGGGGGGGGTTTGACAATGAGCAGTTCTTC. Residues: CASSLWVQRGGFDNEQFF.

The chain recombines TRBV27 with TRBJ2-7; possibly TRBD1 for D (6 bases). Germline CDR1 reads MNHEY; CDR2 reads SMNVEV (reference sequence). With 5 bases removed from V and 2 bases from J, the gap between germline ends came to 10 bases. The CDR3 is 13 residues long. The DNA of the CDR3 is TGTGCCAGCAGTGCTCAGGGGACCTACGAGCAGTACTTC. Translation gives CASSAQGTYEQYF.

The chain recombines TRBV5-1 with TRBJ2-3; weak D call: TRBD1 (5 bases). V was trimmed by 0 bases and J by 3 bases, leaving 14 bases between them. This CDR3 is 16 amino acids long. Germline V gives CDR1 SGHRS, CDR2 YFSETQ. The DNA of the CDR3 is TGCGCCAGCAGCTTGGAGTGGGGCTCGAGGACAGATACGCAGTATTTT. Its translation is CASSLEWGSRTDTQYF.

The rearrangement joins TRBV6-5 to TRBJ2-1, with a tentative D call TRBD2 (5 bases). The V and J ends lost 6 bases and 6 bases respectively, with 6 bases between them. This CDR3 has 11 amino acids. Germline V gene lookup returns CDR1 MNHEY and CDR2 SVGAGI. The CDR3 is CASSEGNEQFF. CDR3 bases: TGTGCCAGCAGCGAGGGCAATGAGCAGTTCTTC.

This chain links TRBV11-2 with TRBJ2-3, with a possible D match to TRBD2 (6 bases). This CDR3 comprises 16 residues. With 4 bases removed from V and 0 bases from J, the gap between germline ends came to 14 bases. CDR1 SGHAT and CDR2 FQNNGV come from the germline V gene. The CDR3 region has the DNA TGTGCCAGCAGCTACCGGGACTCATCTAGCACAGATACGCAGTATTTT. Translating it yields CASSYRDSSSTDTQYF.

The rearrangement links TRBV19 to TRBJ1-3, with D maybe TRBD1 (5 bases). The CDR3 has 16 amino acids. Germline-derived CDR1 and CDR2 are LNHDA and SQIVND (reference sequence). V lost 5 bases and J lost 0, with 14 bases in between. The CDR3, as DNA: TGTGCCAGTAGTCCAACGGACACTTACTCTGGAAACACCATATATTTT. Amino acids: CASSPTDTYSGNTIYF.

This chain connects TRBV18 to TRBJ1-3, with 8 bases that match TRBD1. This CDR3 contains 17 residues. With V trimmed by 3 bases and J by 0 bases, 7 bases remained unmatched. Looked up from germline, CDR1 is KGHSH and CDR2 is LQKENI. The CDR3 DNA is TGTGCCAGCTCACCTTACCTGGACAGGGTCTCTGGAAACACCATATATTTT. Translating gives CASSPYLDRVSGNTIYF.

This sequence joins TRBV2 and TRBJ2-1; unclear D gene. V gave up 4 bases and J gave up 3 bases, with 16 bases separating them. The CDR3 contains 16 residues. Germline CDR1 reads SNHLY; CDR2 reads FYNNEI. CDR3 sequence: CASSALKEKNYNEQFF. CDR3 sequence (DNA): TGTGCCAGCAGTGCGTTGAAGGAGAAAAACTACAATGAGCAGTTCTTC.

CDR3 sequence reads: CASSENRGQPQHF. The CDR3 region has the DNA TGTGCCAGCAGTGAGAACAGGGGGCAGCCCCAGCATTTT. V gene TRBV2 combines with J gene TRBJ1-5; TRBD1 matches 8 bases. Germline V gives CDR1 SNHLY, CDR2 FYNNEI. V trimming: 3 bases; J trimming: 7 bases; junction bases outside the gene matches: 2. This CDR3 has 13 residues.

The V call is TRBV14, the J call TRBJ1-6; no firm D call. CDR1 SGHDN and CDR2 FVKESK come from the germline V gene. V was pared by 0 bases and J by 0 bases, with 9 bases between. The length of the CDR3 is 17 residues. CDR3 nucleotides: TGTGCCAGCAGCCAAGATAACAGAAGCTCCTATAATTCACCCCTCCACTTT. Translation gives CASSQDNRSSYNSPLHF.

This rearrangement joins TRBV7-8 to TRBJ2-1; possible D gene TRBD2, 7 bases. The V end lost 8 bases, the J end lost 5 bases, and 16 bases lay between the germline ends. CDR1 is SGHVS and CDR2 is FQNEAQ in the germline V gene. The CDR3 runs to 14 residues. The CDR3 DNA reads as TGTGCCAGCCTTAGGGGGGGCCTGAACAATGAGCAGTTCTTC. This codes for CASLRGGLNNEQFF.

The J gene is TRBJ2-2, the V gene TRBV7-2; 7 bases align to TRBD1. The CDR3 is made up of 13 amino acids. Trimming removed 5 bases from V and 9 bases from J; junction bases left unmatched: 6. The germline gives CDR1 SGHTA, CDR2 FQGNSA. CDR3: CASSPTGLRELFF. The CDR3 coding sequence is TGTGCCAGCAGCCCGACAGGGTTGAGGGAGCTGTTTTTT.

This clone was picked up a small number of times. This chain uses TRBV6-6 with TRBJ1-2; D might be TRBD1 (6 bases). Germline V lookup: CDR1 MNHNY, CDR2 SVGAGI (reference sequence). This CDR3 region has 14 residues. The V end was cut by 6 bases, the J end by 6 bases, with 17 bases between. The CDR3 loop is CASSELDRHDGYTF. The CDR3 DNA reads as TGTGCCAGCAGCGAGTTGGACAGACATGATGGCTACACCTTC.

This chain links TRBV10-2 with TRBJ2-7, with D possibly TRBD2 on 6 matching bases. The CDR3 runs to 13 residues. Germline-derived CDR1 and CDR2 are WSHSY and SAAADI. Between the trimmed V and J ends, which lost 10 bases and 0 bases, there was a span of 13 bases. CDR3 DNA: TGCGCCATCCTTAGCGGTAACTCCTACGAGCAGTACTTC. Translation gives CAILSGNSYEQYF.

The chain couples TRBV11-2 to TRBJ2-7; tentative D call: TRBD2 (5 bases). This CDR3 region has 14 residues. Germline-derived CDR1 and CDR2 are SGHAT and FQNNGV. Deletions cut 3 bases from V and 7 bases from J, with 16 bases between. CDR3 DNA: TGTGCCAGCAGCTTCTCCCTCCCGGGGTGGGAGCAGTACTTC. Translating it yields CASSFSLPGWEQYF.

The chain has TRBV27 and TRBJ1-1; maybe TRBD1 (6 bases). Per germline, CDR1 MNHEY and CDR2 SMNVEV (reference sequence). The V gene lost 4 bases and the J gene lost 4 bases, with 10 bases spanning the gap. The CDR3 consists of 13 residues. The CDR3 sequence: CASSYGGGTEAFF. CDR3 sequence (DNA): TGTGCCAGCAGTTATGGGGGCGGCACTGAAGCTTTCTTT.

This chain joins TRBV10-3 and TRBJ2-7; 7 nucleotides agree with TRBD1. J lost 6 bases, V lost 4 bases, and 9 bases had no gene match. Germline V gene data show CDR1 as ENHRY and CDR2 as SYGVKD. The CDR3 covers 14 residues. The CDR3 loop reads CAISAYTGALEQYF. The CDR3 DNA follows: TGTGCCATCAGTGCCTACACAGGGGCCCTCGAGCAGTACTTC.

This chain links TRBV5-6 with TRBJ2-1; D is possibly TRBD2 (7 bases). Trimming shortened V by 3 bases and J by 11 bases, and 24 bases separated the two germline ends. Germline V gene lookup returns CDR1 SGHDT and CDR2 YYEEEE. This CDR3 spans 16 amino acids. The CDR3 DNA sequence: TGTGCCAGCAGCTCCCGGGGGGCTAGCGGCCAATGGAAGCAGTTCTTC. Its translation: CASSSRGASGQWKQFF.

This clone is medium-sized (0.01 to 0.1%) within its sample. The chain has TRBV11-2 and TRBJ2-3, with D possibly being TRBD1 (6 bases). CDR1 is SGHAT and CDR2 is FQNNGV in the germline V gene. CDR3 length equals 13 residues. Trimming stripped 7 bases from V and 3 bases from J, with 11 bases between. CDR3 loop: CASTQGQTDTQYF. The CDR3 nucleotides are TGTGCCAGCACCCAAGGACAGACAGATACGCAGTATTTT. The full variable domain, rest sourced from reference TRBV11-2 and TRBJ2-3, is EAGVAQSPRYKIIEKRQSVAFWCNPISGHATLYWYQQILGQGPKLLIQFQNNGVVDDSQLPKDRFSAERLKGVDSTLKIQPAKLEDSAVYLCASTQGQTDTQYFGPGTRLTVL.